The 18 T cell receptor beta chains listed next were all sequenced from one sample in a study of cytomegalovirus exposure and HLA in healthy donors. The PCR contained 60 Vbeta and 13 Jbeta primers. Produced via immunoSEQ multiplex PCR; TCRdb's table is partial and in-frame only. The repertoire holds just over 150,000 clones, with about 85% as singletons. The sequenced sample was PBMCs. The receptors here all came from a man younger than 35 in good health and CMV-seronegative.

The chain has TRBV28 and TRBJ2-3; the match to TRBD2 covers 14 bases. V was clipped by 5 bases and J by 1 base; unmatched bases: 5. The CDR3 covers 17 residues. Germline-derived CDR1 and CDR2 are MDHEN and SYDVKM. The CDR3 nucleotides are TGTGCCAGCAGTGGGACTAGCGGGGGAGGGGGCACAGATACGCAGTATTTT. It encodes CASSGTSGGGGTDTQYF. The full variable domain, completed using reference TRBV28 and TRBJ2-3, is DVKVTQSSRYLVKRTGEKVFLECVQDMDHENMFWYRQDPGLGLRLIYFSYDVKMKEKGDIPEGYSVSREKKERFSLILESASTNQTSMYLCASSGTSGGGGTDTQYFGPGTRLTVL.

This rearrangement joins TRBV27 to TRBJ2-5; the match to TRBD2 covers 7 bases. The germline gives CDR1 MNHEY, CDR2 SMNVEV (reference sequence). The trim removed 8 bases at V and 4 bases at J, leaving 13 bases unmatched. This CDR3 has 15 amino acids. The CDR3 reads CASWRGGGTAETQYF. The CDR3 DNA follows: TGTGCCAGCTGGCGTGGGGGGGGGACGGCAGAGACCCAGTACTTC.

The V gene is TRBV6-1, the J gene TRBJ2-7; D is possibly TRBD1 (7 bases). Germline loops: CDR1 MNHNS, CDR2 SASEGT. This CDR3 is 15 amino acids long. V lost 1 base to trimming and J lost 4 bases, with 14 bases between them. The CDR3 sequence is CASSEGMEGAYEQYF. The DNA of the CDR3 is TGTGCCAGCAGTGAAGGTATGGAGGGGGCTTACGAGCAGTACTTC.

In its sample, this clone was seen once. The J gene is TRBJ2-2, the V gene TRBV5-6; 10 nucleotides agree with TRBD1. CDR3 size: 16 residues. CDR1 is SGHDT and CDR2 is YYEEEE in the germline V gene. J gave up 5 bases and V 4 bases, and 8 bases lay outside the gene matches. The CDR3 sequence: CASSPGTGVGTGELFF. For the CDR3, the DNA is TGTGCCAGCAGCCCCGGGACAGGGGTAGGAACCGGGGAGCTGTTTTTT.

The rearrangement links TRBV7-8 to TRBJ2-7; no clear D gene. Germline V gives CDR1 SGHVS, CDR2 FQNEAQ. This CDR3 has 13 residues. Trimming cost V 4 bases and J 4 bases, with 11 bases left between them. The CDR3 DNA reads as TGTGCCAGCAGCTCTAGAACTGATTACGAGCAGTACTTC. It translates to CASSSRTDYEQYF.

The chain combines TRBV5-4 with TRBJ2-7; maybe TRBD1 (6 bases). This CDR3 has 14 amino acids. With 5 bases removed from V and 2 bases from J, the gap between germline ends came to 14 bases. Germline V lookup: CDR1 SGHNT, CDR2 YYREEE (reference sequence). Here the CDR3 DNA reads TGTGCCAGCAGGGCCGGGACACTTCCCTACGAGCAGTACTTC. Protein product: CASRAGTLPYEQYF.

The V call is TRBV6-5, the J call TRBJ2-2; 7 bases are shared with TRBD1. With 4 bases clipped from V and 1 base from J, the junction kept 3 bases outside the gene matches. CDR1 and CDR2 from the germline V gene are MNHEY and SVGAGI. This CDR3 has 15 residues. The CDR3 here is CASSLRTGNTGELFF. The CDR3 DNA is TGTGCCAGCAGTTTAAGGACAGGGAACACCGGGGAGCTGTTTTTT.

This chain links TRBV9 with TRBJ2-7; 7 nucleotides align to TRBD2. Germline V gene lookup returns CDR1 SGDLS and CDR2 YYNGEE. V lost 0 bases, J lost 4 bases, and 1 base stayed unmatched. The CDR3 consists of 13 residues. Here the CDR3 reads CASSVGEGYEQYF. As DNA, the CDR3 is TGTGCCAGCAGCGTAGGGGAGGGTTACGAGCAGTACTTC.

The chain carries TRBV7-9 and TRBJ1-3, with D perhaps TRBD1 (6 bases). The germline gives CDR1 SEHNR, CDR2 FQNEAQ (reference sequence). The CDR3 contains 15 residues. Trimming removed 11 bases from V and 0 bases from J, with 17 bases in between. CDR3 nucleotide sequence: TGTGCCGGTATAAACACAGGGAGCTCTGGAAACACCATATATTTT. Residues: CAGINTGSSGNTIYF.

V gene TRBV5-1 combines with J gene TRBJ2-1; TRBD2 matches 10 bases. Losses at the gene ends were 6 bases for V and 2 bases for J; bases not matched to a gene: 2. The CDR3 is made up of 14 amino acids. Germline lookup yields CDR1 SGHRS and CDR2 YFSETQ. CDR3 residues: CASTSGGAYNEQFF. DNA of the CDR3: TGCGCCAGCACAAGCGGGGGGGCCTACAATGAGCAGTTCTTC. Using reference TRBV5-1 and TRBJ2-1 for the parts outside the CDR3, the full variable domain is KAGVTQTPRYLIKTRGQQVTLSCSPISGHRSVSWYQQTPGQGLQFLFEYFSETQRNKGNFPGRFSGRQFSNSRSEMNVSTLELGDSALYLCASTSGGAYNEQFFGPGTRLTVL.

This chain links TRBV5-1 with TRBJ1-6; the D gene is possibly TRBD1 (5 bases). This CDR3 is 15 amino acids long. Trimming pared 3 bases from V and 6 bases from J, leaving 13 bases between. The V gene's germline CDR1 is SGHRS and CDR2 YFSETQ. CDR3 coding DNA: TGCGCCAGCAGCTCCGCCAGGGAGGGTAATTCACCCCTCCACTTT. It is translated as CASSSAREGNSPLHF.

The rearrangement links TRBV28 to TRBJ2-7; 10 bases agree with TRBD1. V shed 8 bases and J 4 bases; nucleotides not matched to a gene: 11. Germline CDR1 is MDHEN and CDR2 is SYDVKM. This CDR3 is 15 amino acids long. CDR3 region: CASGLRQGAVYEQYF. DNA for the CDR3: TGTGCCAGCGGCCTGAGACAGGGGGCAGTTTACGAGCAGTACTTC.

CDR3 region: CASSPGGQENEKLFF. The DNA for the CDR3 is TGTGCCAGCAGCCCGGGGGGACAGGAGAATGAAAAACTGTTTTTT. The chain has TRBV5-4 and TRBJ1-4, with TRBD1 identical over 8 bases. Germline assignment: CDR1 SGHNT and CDR2 YYREEE (reference sequence). The trim removed 4 bases at V and 5 bases at J, leaving 7 bases unmatched. The CDR3 loop spans 15 amino acids.

This chain connects TRBV20-1 to TRBJ1-2; the D is unclear. V was cut by 4 bases and J by 3 bases, with 6 bases left in between. This CDR3 region has 11 residues. Germline loops: CDR1 DFQATT, CDR2 SNEGSKA (reference sequence). CDR3: CSATKDYGYTF. The CDR3 coding sequence is TGCAGTGCTACTAAAGACTATGGCTACACCTTC.

V gene TRBV10-1 combines with J gene TRBJ2-5, with 10 nucleotides matching TRBD2. J was trimmed by 4 bases and V by 3 bases; bases with no gene match: 20. CDR3 length equals 20 residues. The germline CDR1 and CDR2 sequences are WNHNN and SYGVQD (reference sequence). The CDR3 DNA sequence: TGCGCCAGCAGTGAAAAGGTTTCTAGCGGGAGAGGATCGGGGCTAGAGACCCAGTACTTC. Its protein product is CASSEKVSSGRGSGLETQYF.

The rearrangement joins TRBV7-8 to TRBJ1-4, with D perhaps matching TRBD1 (6 bases). This CDR3 has 15 amino acids. Trimming removed 4 bases from V and 0 bases from J, with 9 bases in between. Germline assignment: CDR1 SGHVS and CDR2 FQNEAQ. This CDR3 reads CASSYRAATNEKLFF. CDR3 sequence (DNA): TGTGCCAGCAGCTACAGGGCTGCAACTAATGAAAAACTGTTTTTT.

This chain joins TRBV7-2 and TRBJ2-7; 10 bases match TRBD2. The V gene end was trimmed by 4 bases and the J gene end by 3 bases; junction bases not matched to a gene: 6. The germline CDR1 and CDR2 sequences are SGHTA and FQGNSA. The CDR3 is made up of 15 amino acids. The CDR3 region has the DNA TGTGCCAGCAGCTCCCTACTAGCGGGGAGCTACGAGCAGTACTTC. Protein product: CASSSLLAGSYEQYF.

This chain joins TRBV29-1 and TRBJ2-7, with D possibly being TRBD1 (5 bases). The germline V gene has CDR1 SQVTM and CDR2 ANQGSEA. CDR3 length: 12 residues. Trimming shortened V by 2 bases and J by 6 bases, and 11 bases separated the two germline ends. CDR3 DNA sequence: TGCAGCGTTGAACAGGGCGGCGGCGAGCAGTACTTC. Its protein is CSVEQGGGEQYF.